This TCR beta chain was profiled in a study of T cells in Graves' hyperthyroidism and ophthalmopathy. There were TCR beta CDR3 regions amplified from RNA transcripts. RT-PCR in the first round (using the HTBI primer set) targeted the TCR CDR3. TCRdb reanalysed the multiplex PCR reads using MiXCR and keeps one entry per CDR3 protein. The table shows some 400,000 distinct CDR3 sequences, with 13% occurring only once. This clonotype has a count of ten or more. Its antigen remains unknown. Regarding the study as a whole: Ophthalmopathy and stable hyperthyroidism were separated by a 13 V-J model. The model foresaw ophthalmopathy a median around 6.4 months prior to onset.

Trimming cost V 8 bases and J 6 bases, with 14 bases left between them. This CDR3 is built from 12 residues. The gene calls are TRBV12-3 or TRBV12-4 and TRBJ2-7; TRBD2 is a possible D gene (6 bases). The receptor comes from a man in his thirties or forties with Graves' hyperthyroidism that later progressed to Graves' ophthalmopathy. What was sequenced was blood. The CDR3 nucleotides read TGTGCCAGCCGCGCGGAGGGGACCGAGCAGTACTTC. Protein: CASRAEGTEQYF.